The entry below gives a single T cell receptor (beta chain) sequence along with its context. TCRdb keeps only in-frame clones here, not all; method: immunoSEQ multiplex PCR. The table includes 75,000 to 95,000 clones, approximately 84% detected once. CDR1 and CDR2 from the germline V gene are SGHNT and YYREEE (reference sequence). The CDR3 totals 15 residues. The V gene end was trimmed by 3 bases and the J gene end by 0 bases; junction bases not matched to a gene: 5. The data were taken from a study of OX40 agonist ivuxolimab in advanced cancers. This chain joins TRBV5-4 and TRBJ2-5, with 7 bases identical to TRBD1. The receptor was derived from an adult with an advanced solid tumor such as melanoma, head and neck, liver or kidney cancer. The source was CD4+ or CD8+ T cells sorted from blood, collected in a trial of the OX40 agonist ivuxolimab. The DNA of the CDR3 is TGTGCCAGCAGCTCGTCGGGACAGTACCAAGAGACCCAGTACTTC. This translates into CASSSSGQYQETQYF.